This section outlines one TCR beta chain sequence together with its context. As yet, its antigen is unknown. The sample comes from a study of blood T cells in healthy people across ages. Whole-study findings and limits: Per million T cells, the diversity of TCR beta decreased roughly linearly as age advanced. Unsorted PBMC input precluded a conclusive naive versus antigen-experienced comparison.

There are 13 residues in the CDR3. V was cut by 4 bases and J by 1 base, with 8 bases left in between. Germline CDR1 reads SQVTM; CDR2 reads ANQGSEA. With a J-beta primer mix and a sample-barcoded 5' primer, a second PCR ran about 7 to 11 cycles. TCRdb passed the 5' RACE reads through MiXCR, listing each CDR3 protein once. The sample has hundreds of thousands of distinct CDR3 sequences; around three fifths are singletons. Around 10 milliliters was the volume of peripheral blood drawn from each donor. Total RNA was extracted at no less than 6 micrograms per sample. Sequenced: blood. The clonotype was recovered from a middle-aged man in good health. V usage is TRBV29-1 and J usage is TRBJ1-5; the D is unclear. The CDR3 loop reads CSVGAGSNQPQHF. The CDR3, as DNA: TGCAGCGTTGGGGCGGGCAGCAATCAGCCCCAGCATTTT.